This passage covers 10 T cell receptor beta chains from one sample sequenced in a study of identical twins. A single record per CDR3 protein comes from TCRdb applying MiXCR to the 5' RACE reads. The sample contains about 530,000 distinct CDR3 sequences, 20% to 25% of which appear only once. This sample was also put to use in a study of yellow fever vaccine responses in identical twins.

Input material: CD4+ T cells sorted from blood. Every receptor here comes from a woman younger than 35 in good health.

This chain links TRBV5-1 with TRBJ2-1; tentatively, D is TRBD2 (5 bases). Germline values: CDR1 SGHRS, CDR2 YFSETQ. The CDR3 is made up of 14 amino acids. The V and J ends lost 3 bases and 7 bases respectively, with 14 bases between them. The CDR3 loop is CASSSSSSINEQFF. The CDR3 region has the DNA TGCGCCAGCAGCTCCTCCTCTAGCATTAATGAGCAGTTCTTC.

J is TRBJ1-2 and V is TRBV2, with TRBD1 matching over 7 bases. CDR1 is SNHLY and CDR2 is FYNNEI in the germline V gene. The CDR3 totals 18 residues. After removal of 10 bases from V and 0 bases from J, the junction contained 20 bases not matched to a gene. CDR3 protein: CAIGRLRQGIRANYGYTF. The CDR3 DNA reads TGTGCCATCGGACGACTGAGACAGGGTATAAGGGCTAACTATGGCTACACCTTC.

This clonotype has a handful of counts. The CDR3 DNA sequence: TGTGCCAGCAGTTTAAATTTCCCCGGGGAGCTGTTTTTT. It specifies CASSLNFPGELFF. This sequence joins TRBV27 and TRBJ2-2; no firm D call. V dropped 2 bases and J dropped 6 bases, with 7 bases sitting between them. CDR1 is MNHEY, CDR2 SMNVEV, per germline (reference sequence). The CDR3 extends over 13 amino acids.

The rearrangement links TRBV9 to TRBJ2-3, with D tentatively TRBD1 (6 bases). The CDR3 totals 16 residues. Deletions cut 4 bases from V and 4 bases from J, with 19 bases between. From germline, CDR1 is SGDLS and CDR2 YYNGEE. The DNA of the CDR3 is TGTGCCAGCAGCCTAGGCAGGGGAGAAGCTTCAGATACGCAGTATTTT. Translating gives CASSLGRGEASDTQYF.

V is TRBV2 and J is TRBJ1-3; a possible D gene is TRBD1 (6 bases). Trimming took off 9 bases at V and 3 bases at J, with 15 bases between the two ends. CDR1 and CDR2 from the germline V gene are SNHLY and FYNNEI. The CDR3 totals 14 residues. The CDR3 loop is CASPTGSGGNTIYF. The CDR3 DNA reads TGTGCCAGTCCGACAGGAAGCGGTGGAAACACCATATATTTT.

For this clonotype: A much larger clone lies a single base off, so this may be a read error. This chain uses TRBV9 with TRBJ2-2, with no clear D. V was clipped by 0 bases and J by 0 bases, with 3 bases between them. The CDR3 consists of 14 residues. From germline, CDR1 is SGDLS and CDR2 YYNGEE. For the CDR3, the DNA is TGTGCCAGCAGCGTAGCTACGAACACCGGGGAGCTGTTTTTT. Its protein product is CASSVATNTGELFF. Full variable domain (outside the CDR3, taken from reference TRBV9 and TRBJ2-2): DSGVTQTPKHLITATGQRVTLRCSPRSGDLSVYWYQQSLDQGLQFLIQYYNGEERAKGNILERFSAQQFPDLHSELNLSSLELGDSALYFCASSVATNTGELFFGEGSRLTVL.

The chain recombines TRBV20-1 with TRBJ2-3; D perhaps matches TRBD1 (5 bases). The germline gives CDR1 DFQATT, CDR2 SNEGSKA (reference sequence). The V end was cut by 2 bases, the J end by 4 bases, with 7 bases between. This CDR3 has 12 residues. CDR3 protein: CSARQGADTQYF. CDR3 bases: TGCAGTGCTAGACAGGGTGCAGATACGCAGTATTTT.

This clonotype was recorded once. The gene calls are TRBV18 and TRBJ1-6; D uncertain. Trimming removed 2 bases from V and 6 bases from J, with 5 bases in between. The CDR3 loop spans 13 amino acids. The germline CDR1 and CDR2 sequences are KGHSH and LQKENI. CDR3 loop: CASSPSVNSPLHF. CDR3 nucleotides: TGTGCCAGCTCACCATCCGTTAATTCACCCCTCCACTTT.

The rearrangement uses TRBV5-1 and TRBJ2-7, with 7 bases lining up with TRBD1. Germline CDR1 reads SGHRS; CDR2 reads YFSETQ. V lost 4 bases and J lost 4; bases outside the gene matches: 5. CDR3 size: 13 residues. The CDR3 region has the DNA TGCGCCAGCAGCCCGGGACAGAAATACGAGCAGTACTTC. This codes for CASSPGQKYEQYF.

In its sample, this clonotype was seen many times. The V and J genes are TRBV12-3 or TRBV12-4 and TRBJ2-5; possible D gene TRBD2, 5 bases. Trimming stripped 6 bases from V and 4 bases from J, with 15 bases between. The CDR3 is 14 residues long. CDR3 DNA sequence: TGTGCCAGCAGCTCGATGGGGAGAGGAGAGACCCAGTACTTC. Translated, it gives CASSSMGRGETQYF.